Only a few counts were recorded for the clone carrying this T cell receptor beta chain. Its antigen is currently unknown. The data originate from a study of T cells in localized non-small cell lung cancer. Study-wide results and limits: Peak T cell clonality was found in uninvolved adjacent lung, exceeding tumor.

The assay was immunoSEQ multiplex PCR, and TCRdb's table has in-frame clones only and misses some. The profile covers about 2,500 clones, with around 40% appearing a single time and roughly 8% taken by the ten largest. The CDR3 has 14 residues. The V and J ends lost 7 bases and 0 bases respectively, with 10 bases between them. The germline V gene encodes CDR1 MNHGY and CDR2 SAAAGT. Two independent pathologists confirmed no atypia in lung taken at least 2 cm from tumor. The chain is built from TRBV6-8 and TRBJ2-1; D perhaps matches TRBD2 (5 bases). The receptor was derived from a man aged 35-75 years with stage II lung adenocarcinoma. Here the sequenced sample was normal lung tissue next to the tumor, taken before any cancer treatment. In DNA, the CDR3 is TGTGCCAGCAAGGTCACTAGCTCCTACAATGAGCAGTTCTTC. Protein: CASKVTSSYNEQFF.